This T cell receptor (beta chain) was captured in a study of T cell repertoires in cytomegalovirus infection (dated 2019 in TCRdb). General notes on the study: Donor HLA type was relevant to the analysis, as public TCR beta signatures indicated carriage of CMV infection together with the matching HLA type.

To note about this clonotype: Its antigen has not been determined. There are no base qualities to consult, and no much larger clone falls within one base.

The CDR3 holds 14 amino acids from the cysteine to the phenylalanine. The DNA shown is the 42-base CDR3, in frame from base 1. Sequences DFQATT (CDR1) and SNEGSKA (CDR2) are obtained from the germline V gene (reference sequence). Trimming at the junction amounts to 5 bases on V and 0 bases on J, and the germline ends lie 13 bases apart. General study outcomes and caveats: In both this cohort and an independent approximately 370-donor cohort, the cumulative frequency of public TCR beta family members distinguished carriers of CMV infection plus the relevant HLA type. In the ex vivo response, HLA-C-restricted CMV-specific TCR beta clonotypes were dominant, and in two of eight donors the single most frequent clonotype came from this HLA-C-restricted group.

For sequencing, an Illumina HiSeq 1500 was employed. TCRdb reworked the public reads: Q25 trimming with fastp, MiXCR clone assembly, productive beta chains retained. CDR3 protein sequences are deduplicated, and each keeps its most common genes and DNA. For this sample there are more than 500,000 distinct CDR3 sequences; 16% appear just once. The leading ten clones occupy 20% to 30% of the sample. The clonotype was recovered from a human donor in good health (CMV status not recorded). Some clones in this sample may be carry-over from other donors' samples. Recombination linked TRBV20-1 to TRBJ1-1; matching of 6 bases hints at TRBD1 as the D gene. Sequencing was performed on CD8+ T cells from PBMCs. The CDR3 has the sequence CSASTGFMNTEAFF. Here is the DNA: TGCAGTGCTTCTACAGGGTTTATGAACACTGAAGCTTTCTTT.